Listed here is a single T cell receptor beta chain. The sample is drawn from a study of tumor T cells in aggressive B-cell lymphoma. Here immunoSEQ multiplex PCR was the method, and the copy in TCRdb shows in-frame clones only, minus some. The sample carries about 9,000 clones, about 88% recorded once. The CDR3 contains 15 residues. Per germline, CDR1 MDHEN and CDR2 SYDVKM. Trimming at V came to 6 bases and at J to 4 bases, leaving 7 bases not matched to a gene. The origin of this receptor is an adult with diffuse large B cell lymphoma. The sample consisted of tumor tissue. The genes are TRBV28 and TRBJ1-5; 9 bases match TRBD1. The chain's CDR3 is CASRTPGQGNQPQHF. The CDR3 nucleotides read TGTGCCAGCAGAACCCCGGGACAGGGAAATCAGCCCCAGCATTTT. Based on the CDR3 plus reference TRBV28 and TRBJ1-5, the full variable domain is DVKVTQSSRYLVKRTGEKVFLECVQDMDHENMFWYRQDPGLGLRLIYFSYDVKMKEKGDIPEGYSVSREKKERFSLILESASTNQTSMYLCASRTPGQGNQPQHFGDGTRLSIL.